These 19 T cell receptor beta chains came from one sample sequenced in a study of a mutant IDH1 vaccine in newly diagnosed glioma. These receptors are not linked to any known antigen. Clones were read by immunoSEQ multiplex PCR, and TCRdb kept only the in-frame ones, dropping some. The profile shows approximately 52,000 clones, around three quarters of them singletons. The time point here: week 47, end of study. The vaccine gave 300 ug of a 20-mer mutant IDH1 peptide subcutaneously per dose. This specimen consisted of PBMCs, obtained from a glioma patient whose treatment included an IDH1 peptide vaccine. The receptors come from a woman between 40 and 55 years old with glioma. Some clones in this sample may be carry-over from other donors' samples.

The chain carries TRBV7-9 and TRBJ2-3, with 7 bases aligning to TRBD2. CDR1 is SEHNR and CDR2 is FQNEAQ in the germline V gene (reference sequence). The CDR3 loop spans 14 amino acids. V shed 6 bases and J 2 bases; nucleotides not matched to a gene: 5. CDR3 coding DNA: TGTGCCAGCAGGACTAGCTTCCCCACAGATACGCAGTATTTT. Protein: CASRTSFPTDTQYF.

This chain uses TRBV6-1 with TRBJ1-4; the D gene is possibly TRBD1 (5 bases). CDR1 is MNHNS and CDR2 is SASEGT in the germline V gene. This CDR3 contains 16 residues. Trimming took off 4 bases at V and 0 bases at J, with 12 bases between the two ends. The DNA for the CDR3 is TGTGCCAGCAGTGTACTGACAGTAACAACTAATGAAAAACTGTTTTTT. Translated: CASSVLTVTTNEKLFF.

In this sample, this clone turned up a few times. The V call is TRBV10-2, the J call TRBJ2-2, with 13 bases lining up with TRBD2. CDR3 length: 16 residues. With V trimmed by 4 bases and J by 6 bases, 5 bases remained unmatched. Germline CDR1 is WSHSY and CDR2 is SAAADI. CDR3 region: CASSGTSGGPSGELFF. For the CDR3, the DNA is TGCGCCAGCAGTGGGACTAGCGGGGGACCCTCCGGGGAGCTGTTTTTT.

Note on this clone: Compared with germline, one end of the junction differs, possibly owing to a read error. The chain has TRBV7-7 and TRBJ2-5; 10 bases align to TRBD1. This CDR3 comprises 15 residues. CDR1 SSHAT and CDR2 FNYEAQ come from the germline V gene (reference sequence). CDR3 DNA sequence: TGTGCTAGCAGCCCCGGGACAGGGGCCCAAGAGACCCAGTACTTC. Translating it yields CASSPGTGAQETQYF.

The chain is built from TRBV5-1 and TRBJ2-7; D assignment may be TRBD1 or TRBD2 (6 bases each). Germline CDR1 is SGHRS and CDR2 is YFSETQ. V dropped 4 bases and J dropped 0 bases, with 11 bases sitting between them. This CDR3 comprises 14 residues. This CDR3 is CASSVQGLSYEQYF. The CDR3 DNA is TGCGCCAGCAGCGTACAGGGACTCTCCTACGAGCAGTACTTC. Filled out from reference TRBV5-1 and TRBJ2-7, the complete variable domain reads KAGVTQTPRYLIKTRGQQVTLSCSPISGHRSVSWYQQTPGQGLQFLFEYFSETQRNKGNFPGRFSGRQFSNSRSEMNVSTLELGDSALYLCASSVQGLSYEQYFGPGTRLTVT.

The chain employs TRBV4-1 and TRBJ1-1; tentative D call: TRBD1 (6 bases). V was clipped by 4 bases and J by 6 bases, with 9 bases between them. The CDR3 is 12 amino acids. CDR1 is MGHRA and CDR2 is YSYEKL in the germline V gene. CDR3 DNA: TGCGCCAGCAGCCGTCAGGGGCCTGAAGCTTTCTTT. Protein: CASSRQGPEAFF.

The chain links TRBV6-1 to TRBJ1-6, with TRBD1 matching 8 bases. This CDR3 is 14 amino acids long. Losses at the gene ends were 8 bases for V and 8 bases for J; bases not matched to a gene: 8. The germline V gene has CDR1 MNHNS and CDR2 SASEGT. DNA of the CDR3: TGTGCCAGCGCCTATCTACAGGGGGATTCACCCCTCCACTTT. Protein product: CASAYLQGDSPLHF.

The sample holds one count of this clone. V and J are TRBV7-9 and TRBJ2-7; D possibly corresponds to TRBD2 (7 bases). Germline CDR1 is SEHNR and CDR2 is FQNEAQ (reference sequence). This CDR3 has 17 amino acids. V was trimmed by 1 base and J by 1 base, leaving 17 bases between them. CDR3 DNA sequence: TGTGCCAGCAGCTTAGACCCTCGGGGGGCTTTATCCTACGAGCAGTACTTC. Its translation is CASSLDPRGALSYEQYF.

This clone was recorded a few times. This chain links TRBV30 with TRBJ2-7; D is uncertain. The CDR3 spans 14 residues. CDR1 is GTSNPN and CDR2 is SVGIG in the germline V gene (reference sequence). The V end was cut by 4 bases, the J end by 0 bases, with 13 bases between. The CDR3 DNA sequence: TGTGCCTGGACCCCCGGGCTGGGCTCCTACGAGCAGTACTTC. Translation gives CAWTPGLGSYEQYF.

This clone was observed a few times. The chain's CDR3 is CASSVGSGLEQFF. Here the CDR3 DNA reads TGTGCCAGCAGCGTAGGGTCGGGGTTGGAGCAGTTCTTC. The chain is built from TRBV9 and TRBJ2-1; maybe TRBD2 (5 bases). In germline, CDR1 is SGDLS, CDR2 YYNGEE. CDR3 length: 13 residues. Trimming shortened V by 0 bases and J by 10 bases, and 11 bases separated the two germline ends.

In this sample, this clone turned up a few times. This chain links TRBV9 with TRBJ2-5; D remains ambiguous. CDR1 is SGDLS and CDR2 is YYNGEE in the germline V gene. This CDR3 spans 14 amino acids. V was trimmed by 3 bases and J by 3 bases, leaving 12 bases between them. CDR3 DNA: TGTGCCAGCAGCGAGTACAGTGGGGAAGAGACCCAGTACTTC. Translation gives CASSEYSGEETQYF.

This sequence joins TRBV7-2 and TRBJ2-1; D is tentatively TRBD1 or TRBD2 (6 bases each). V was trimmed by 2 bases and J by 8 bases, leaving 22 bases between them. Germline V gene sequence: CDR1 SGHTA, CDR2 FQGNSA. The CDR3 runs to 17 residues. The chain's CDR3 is CASSLPSSGGLSHEQFF. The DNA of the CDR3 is TGTGCCAGCAGCTTACCAAGTTCCGGGGGCCTATCCCATGAGCAGTTCTTC.

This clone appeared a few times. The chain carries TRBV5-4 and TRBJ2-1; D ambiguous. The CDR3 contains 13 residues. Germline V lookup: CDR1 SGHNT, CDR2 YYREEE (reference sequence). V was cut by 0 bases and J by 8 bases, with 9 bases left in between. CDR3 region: CASSLALEHEQFF. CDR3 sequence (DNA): TGTGCCAGCAGCTTGGCCCTAGAGCATGAGCAGTTCTTC.

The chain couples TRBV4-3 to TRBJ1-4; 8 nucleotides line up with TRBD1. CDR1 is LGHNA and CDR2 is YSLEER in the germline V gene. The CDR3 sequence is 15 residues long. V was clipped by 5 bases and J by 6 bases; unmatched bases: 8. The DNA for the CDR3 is TGCGCCAGCAGCAACGGACAGGGCCGGGATGAAAAACTGTTTTTT. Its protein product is CASSNGQGRDEKLFF.

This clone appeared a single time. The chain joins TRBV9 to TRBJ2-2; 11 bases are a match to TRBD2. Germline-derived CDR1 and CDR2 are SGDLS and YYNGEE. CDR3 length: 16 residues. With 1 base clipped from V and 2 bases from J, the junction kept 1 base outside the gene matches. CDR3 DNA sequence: TGTGCCAGCAGCGTACTAGCGGGGGGAAACACCGGGGAGCTGTTTTTT. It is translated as CASSVLAGGNTGELFF.

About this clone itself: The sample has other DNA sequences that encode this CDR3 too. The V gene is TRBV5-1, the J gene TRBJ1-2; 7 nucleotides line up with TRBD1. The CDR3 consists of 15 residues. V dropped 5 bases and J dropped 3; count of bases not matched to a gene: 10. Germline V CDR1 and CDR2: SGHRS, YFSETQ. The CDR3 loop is CASRIRGDPHYGYTF. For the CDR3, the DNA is TGCGCCAGCAGGATCAGGGGGGACCCCCACTATGGCTACACCTTC.

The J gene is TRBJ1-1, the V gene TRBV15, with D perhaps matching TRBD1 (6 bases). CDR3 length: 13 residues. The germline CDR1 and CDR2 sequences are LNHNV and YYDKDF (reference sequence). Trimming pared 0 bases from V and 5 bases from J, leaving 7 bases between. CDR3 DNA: TGTGCCACCAGCAGAGATAGGGGGACTGAAGCTTTCTTT. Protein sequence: CATSRDRGTEAFF.

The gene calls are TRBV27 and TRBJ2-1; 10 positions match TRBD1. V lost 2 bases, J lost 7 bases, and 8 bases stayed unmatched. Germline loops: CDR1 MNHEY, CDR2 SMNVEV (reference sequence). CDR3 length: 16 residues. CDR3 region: CASSLGTGEKRNEQFF. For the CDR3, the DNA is TGTGCCAGCAGTTTAGGGACAGGGGAGAAGAGGAATGAGCAGTTCTTC.

The CDR3 sequence: CSALDRGVAYGYTF. The CDR3 DNA reads TGCAGCGCCCTAGACAGGGGGGTTGCTTATGGCTACACCTTC. The chain combines TRBV29-1 with TRBJ1-2; 9 bases agree with TRBD1. V lost 7 bases, J lost 5 bases, and 11 bases stayed unmatched. CDR3 length: 14 residues. CDR1 is SQVTM and CDR2 is ANQGSEA in the germline V gene.